The clone carrying this T cell receptor beta chain was detected many times. What it binds is unknown. This record belongs to a study of neurological immune-mediated disorders. Findings and caveats of the study: It was HTLV-1-associated myelopathy that showed the most TCR clonal expansion, while multiple sclerosis showed the least, falling below healthy controls. None of the CDR3 amino acid sequences of expanded clones were shared across subjects, and this suggested private repertoires in all groups.

TCRdb called the 5' RACE reads again in MiXCR, with one record for every CDR3 protein. The table lists around 68,000 distinct CDR3 sequences, 3.5% to 4.5% of them singletons. Trimming pared 7 bases from V and 3 bases from J, leaving 13 bases between. Germline-derived CDR1 and CDR2 are DFQATT and SNEGSKA (reference sequence). CDR3 size: 13 residues. The TCR sequence derives from a man aged 50 to 60 with multiple sclerosis. The chain combines TRBV20-1 with TRBJ1-5; tentative D call: TRBD1 (5 bases). The specimen was PBMCs. The CDR3 region is CSVRRGPNQPQHF. DNA for the CDR3: TGCAGTGTGAGACGGGGCCCCAATCAGCCCCAGCATTTT.